This is a list of T cell receptor beta chains from one sample in a study of metastatic and nonmetastatic thyroid tumors. TCRdb re-called the PCR reads with MiXCR. The sample consists of around 23,000 clones, around 26% of them appearing once. Sequencing was carried out using blood. The origin of the receptors is a male donor with papillary thyroid cancer or a benign thyroid nodule (not recorded which). Some clones in this sample may be carry-over from other donors' samples. CDR3s include the opening cysteine and the closing phenylalanine or tryptophan. The D gene is left open where the match is weak. Not all rows give a size; the values are once, few, many and, for expanded clones, a class.

clone size,V gene,D gene,J gene,CDR3 DNA,CDR3 protein
many,TRBV7-2,TRBD1,TRBJ2-3,TGTGCCAGCAGTCGCCGATCCGGGACAGGGGGCGATTTCGGAGATACGCAGTATTTT,CASSRRSGTGGDFGDTQYF
medium-sized,TRBV11-3,NA,TRBJ1-6,TGTGCCAGCAGACATACTACAGGGACGCGGTCACCCCTCCACTTT,CASRHTTGTRSPLHF
NA,TRBV7-2,NA,TRBJ2-7,TGTGCCAGCAGCCTGTCAGGGGAGTGCTCCTTC,CASSLSGECSF
few,TRBV6-1,NA,TRBJ1-5,TGTGCCAGCAGCTTGACTGTGGAGGGACAGCCCCAGCATTTT,CASSLTVEGQPQHF
NA,TRBV20-1,NA,TRBJ2-7,TGCAGTGCTAGGGGGGCCGGAGACCAGGGCTACTATCAGTACTTC,CSARGAGDQGYYQYF
many,TRBV5-1,NA,TRBJ2-7,TGCGCCAGCAGCTTCGCGGGCAGAGGATCCACCGAGCAGTACTTC,CASSFAGRGSTEQYF
medium-sized,TRBV6-2/TRBV6-3,NA,TRBJ2-2,TGTGCCAGCAGTTACCCCGGGGAGCTGTTTTTT,CASSYPGELFF
NA,TRBV7-6,NA,TRBJ2-3,TGTGCCAGCAGCTTCGGCAGTTACACAGATACGCAGTATTTT,CASSFGSYTDTQYF
medium-sized,TRBV7-2,TRBD1,TRBJ2-7,TGTGCCAGCAGCTCCTTAAACTCCGACAGGGGGGGACACTACGAGCAGTACTTC,CASSSLNSDRGGHYEQYF
NA,TRBV7-8,TRBD1,TRBJ1-2,TGTGCCAGCAGCCCAGAGTGGACAGGCGGAGGTGGCTACACCTTC,CASSPEWTGGGGYTF
many,TRBV6-1,NA,TRBJ2-5,TGTGCCAGCAGTACGGGACGAGAGGGCGGGGAGACCCAGTACTTC,CASSTGREGGETQYF
medium-sized,TRBV20-1,NA,TRBJ2-7,TGCAGTGCTAGTAGGCCCTCGACTAGTGCCGGGCAGTACTTC,CSASRPSTSAGQYF
medium-sized,TRBV2,TRBD1,TRBJ1-2,TGTGCCAGCAGTGAAGCTTCCAAGGGGGCGGGTGGCTACACCTTC,CASSEASKGAGGYTF
medium-sized,TRBV19,NA,TRBJ1-3,TGTGCCAGTAGTTATACTCGGGCCACCATATATTTT,CASSYTRATIYF
many,TRBV30,TRBD1,TRBJ2-3,TGTGCCTGGAGTTTGACAGGGGGCGAAGATACGCAGTATTTT,CAWSLTGGEDTQYF
medium-sized,TRBV20-1,TRBD1,TRBJ2-7,TGCAGTGCTAGAGTCCCAGGGGGACATCGTTACTACGAGCAGTACTTC,CSARVPGGHRYYEQYF
few,TRBV6-1,TRBD1,TRBJ1-2,TGTGCCAGCAGGACAGGGGGCTCAAACTATGGCTACACCTTC,CASRTGGSNYGYTF
many,TRBV7-2,TRBD2,TRBJ2-1,TGTGCCAGCAGCTCCCTAGCGGGATTTGAGCAGTTCTTC,CASSSLAGFEQFF
few,TRBV12-3/TRBV12-4,NA,TRBJ2-7,TGTGCCGGCATTTTCAGGGGCGGTAGTTACGAGCAGTACTTC,CAGIFRGGSYEQYF
many,TRBV6-1,NA,TRBJ1-5,TGTGCCAGCAGTCGCAACTCCGTCGGGCCCCAGCATTTT,CASSRNSVGPQHF
NA,TRBV28,NA,TRBJ2-7,TGTGCCAGCAGTCTAGGCCAGGGTATAAACTACGAGCAGTACTTC,CASSLGQGINYEQYF
many,TRBV18,TRBD1,TRBJ2-7,TGTGCCAGCTCCGGGACAGCCAGCGAGCAGTACTTC,CASSGTASEQYF
NA,TRBV6-2/TRBV6-3,TRBD1,TRBJ2-5,TGTGCCAGCTCTGTGGGCAGGACAGGCCAAGATACCCAGTACTTC,CASSVGRTGQDTQYF
few,TRBV15,NA,TRBJ2-2,TGTGCCACCACCATACAGGGCGTGTGGACCGGGGAGCTGTTTTTT,CATTIQGVWTGELFF
few,TRBV6-1,NA,TRBJ1-5,TGTGCCAGCAGTGACCAGGGCCGGCACAATCAGCCCCAGCATTTT,CASSDQGRHNQPQHF
many,TRBV6-1,NA,TRBJ1-1,TGTGCCAGCAGTGATCTATGGAGCGGGAACACTGAAGCTTTCTTT,CASSDLWSGNTEAFF
medium-sized,TRBV7-2,NA,TRBJ2-7,TGTGCCAGCAGCTTAGTGGGCTTCGCCTCCTACGAGCAGTACTTC,CASSLVGFASYEQYF
NA,TRBV4-1,NA,TRBJ1-4,TGCGCCAGCAGACAAGTCGGGACTGGGAGGGAAAAACTGTTTTTT,CASRQVGTGREKLFF